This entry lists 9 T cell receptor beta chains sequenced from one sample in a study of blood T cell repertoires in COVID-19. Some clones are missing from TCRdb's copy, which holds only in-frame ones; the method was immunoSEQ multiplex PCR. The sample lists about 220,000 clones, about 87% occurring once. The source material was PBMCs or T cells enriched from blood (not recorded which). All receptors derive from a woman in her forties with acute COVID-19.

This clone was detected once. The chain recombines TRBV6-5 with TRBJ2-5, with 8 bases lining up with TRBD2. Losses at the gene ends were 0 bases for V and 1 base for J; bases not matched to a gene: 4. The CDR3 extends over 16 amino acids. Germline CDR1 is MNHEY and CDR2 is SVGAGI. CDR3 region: CASSYSHGGGQETQYF. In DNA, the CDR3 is TGTGCCAGCAGTTACTCGCACGGGGGGGGCCAAGAGACCCAGTACTTC.

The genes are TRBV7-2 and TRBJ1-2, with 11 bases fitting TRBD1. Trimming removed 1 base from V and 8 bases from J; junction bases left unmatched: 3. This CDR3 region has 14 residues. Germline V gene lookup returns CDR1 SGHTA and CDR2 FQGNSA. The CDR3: CASSLGTGGAGYTF. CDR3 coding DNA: TGTGCCAGCAGCTTAGGGACAGGGGGCGCCGGCTACACCTTC.

The CDR3 nucleotides read TGCGCCAGCAGCCAAACCCCGACAGGGGCTAGCACAGATACGCAGTATTTT. It is translated as CASSQTPTGASTDTQYF. The chain links TRBV4-3 to TRBJ2-3, with 8 bases fitting TRBD1. The length of the CDR3 is 17 residues. Germline V gene sequence: CDR1 LGHNA, CDR2 YSLEER. Unmatched junction bases numbered 7, after V lost 2 bases and J lost 0 bases.

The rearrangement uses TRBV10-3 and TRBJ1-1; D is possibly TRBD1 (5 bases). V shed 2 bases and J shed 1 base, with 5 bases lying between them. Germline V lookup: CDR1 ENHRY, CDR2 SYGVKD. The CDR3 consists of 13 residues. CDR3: CAISEGQNTEAFF. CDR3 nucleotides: TGTGCCATCAGTGAGGGACAGAACACTGAAGCTTTCTTT.

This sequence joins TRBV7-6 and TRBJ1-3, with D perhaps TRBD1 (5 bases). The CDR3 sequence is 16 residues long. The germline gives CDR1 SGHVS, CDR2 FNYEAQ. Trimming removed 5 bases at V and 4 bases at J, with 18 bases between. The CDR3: CASSNAGTLGGNTIYF. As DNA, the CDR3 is TGTGCCAGCAGCAATGCCGGGACTTTGGGAGGAAACACCATATATTTT.

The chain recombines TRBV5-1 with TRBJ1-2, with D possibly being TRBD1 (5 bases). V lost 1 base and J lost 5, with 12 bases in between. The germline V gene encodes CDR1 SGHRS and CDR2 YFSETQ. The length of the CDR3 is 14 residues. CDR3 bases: TGCGCCAGCAGCTTGACCCAGGGCGAGTATGGCTACACCTTC. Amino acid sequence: CASSLTQGEYGYTF.

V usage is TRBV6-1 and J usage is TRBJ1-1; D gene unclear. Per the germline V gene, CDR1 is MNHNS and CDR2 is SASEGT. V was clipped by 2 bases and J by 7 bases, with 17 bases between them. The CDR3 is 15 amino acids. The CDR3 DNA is TGTGCCAGCAGTGAATTCGGCGGCTTCCCACTTGAAGCTTTCTTT. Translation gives CASSEFGGFPLEAFF.

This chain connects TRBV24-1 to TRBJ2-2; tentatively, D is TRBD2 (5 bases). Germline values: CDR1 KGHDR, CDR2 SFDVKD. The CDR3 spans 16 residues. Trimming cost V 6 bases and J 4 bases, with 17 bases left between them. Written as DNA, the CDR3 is TGTGCCACCAGTCGAGGTACGACTATAGGCACCGGGGAGCTGTTTTTT. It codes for CATSRGTTIGTGELFF.

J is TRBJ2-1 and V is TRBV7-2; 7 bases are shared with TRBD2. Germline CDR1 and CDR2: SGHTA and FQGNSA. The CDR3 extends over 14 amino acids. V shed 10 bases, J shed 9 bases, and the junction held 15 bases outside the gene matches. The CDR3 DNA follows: TGTGCCACCAAGCTTGGGCGGGGAGGGGCTGAGCAGTTCTTC. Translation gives CATKLGRGGAEQFF.